The 16 T cell receptor beta chains given below trace back to one sample, sequenced in a study of OX40 agonist ivuxolimab in advanced cancers. Sequencing used immunoSEQ multiplex PCR; TCRdb keeps in-frame clones, though not all of them. The sample lists fewer than 65,000 clones, roughly 82% occurring once. The input for sequencing was CD4+ or CD8+ T cells sorted from blood, taken in a trial of the OX40 agonist ivuxolimab. All receptors come from an adult with an advanced solid tumor such as melanoma, head and neck, liver or kidney cancer.

The genes are TRBV28 and TRBJ2-7; D not certain. The CDR3 runs to 16 residues. Germline values: CDR1 MDHEN, CDR2 SYDVKM. V was cut by 7 bases and J by 2 bases, with 21 bases left in between. CDR3 coding DNA: TGTGCCAGCACCCCCTCCTCCAGAAGGGTAACCTACGAGCAGTACTTC. Translating it yields CASTPSSRRVTYEQYF.

The chain has TRBV4-2 and TRBJ1-2; D is perhaps TRBD1 (5 bases). The CDR3 has 15 residues. Trimming removed 5 bases from V and 8 bases from J, with 21 bases in between. Germline CDR1 LGHNA, CDR2 YNFKEQ. The CDR3, as DNA: TGTGCCAGCAGCTTGGATGTCGGGGCAGGGCACGGCTACACCTTC. It encodes CASSLDVGAGHGYTF.

This chain links TRBV19 with TRBJ1-1; possibly TRBD1 for D (5 bases). Germline-derived CDR1 and CDR2 are LNHDA and SQIVND (reference sequence). V lost 7 bases and J lost 0, with 18 bases in between. The CDR3 length is 16 residues. CDR3 sequence: CASKTGVGVLNTEAFF. In nucleotides, the CDR3 is TGTGCCAGTAAAACGGGGGTCGGAGTTCTGAACACTGAAGCTTTCTTT.

This sequence joins TRBV14 and TRBJ2-7, with 7 bases lining up with TRBD1. V gave up 4 bases and J gave up 3 bases; unmatched junction bases: 6. The CDR3 extends over 14 amino acids. CDR1 is SGHDN and CDR2 is FVKESK in the germline V gene. DNA of the CDR3: TGTGCCAGCAGCCGGGGACAGCAGCTCTACGAGCAGTACTTC. Translating it yields CASSRGQQLYEQYF. The complete variable domain, with remaining parts taken from reference TRBV14 and TRBJ2-7, reads EAGVTQFPSHSVIEKGQTVTLRCDPISGHDNLYWYRRVMGKEIKFLLHFVKESKQDESGMPNNRFLAERTGGTYSTLKVQPAELEDSGVYFCASSRGQQLYEQYFGPGTRLTVT.

The chain employs TRBV7-2 and TRBJ1-3; D not certain. The germline V and J ends were trimmed by 0 bases and 0 bases, with 9 bases remaining between them. CDR3 length equals 16 residues. Germline CDR1 and CDR2: SGHTA and FQGNSA. CDR3 residues: CASSLADGPSGNTIYF. In DNA form, the CDR3 reads TGTGCCAGCAGCTTAGCGGACGGTCCCTCTGGAAACACCATATATTTT.

This chain links TRBV18 with TRBJ1-1; a possible D gene is TRBD1 (6 bases). With 3 bases removed from V and 4 bases from J, the gap between germline ends came to 15 bases. In germline, CDR1 is KGHSH, CDR2 LQKENI. This CDR3 has 15 amino acids. The CDR3 is CASSPDSQMGTEAFF. CDR3 bases: TGTGCCAGCTCACCGGACAGTCAGATGGGCACTGAAGCTTTCTTT.

The chain links TRBV7-2 to TRBJ2-5; D is undetermined. Germline CDR1 SGHTA, CDR2 FQGNSA. Trimming removed 4 bases from V and 1 base from J, with 1 base in between. This CDR3 is built from 11 residues. The CDR3 nucleotides read TGTGCCAGCAGCTCCCAAGAGACCCAGTACTTC. It encodes CASSSQETQYF.

The chain has TRBV21-1 and TRBJ2-7; the table's D call TRBD2 went unverified against the DNA. TRBV21-1 is a known pseudogene. The CDR3 is 16 amino acids. CDR3 region: CASSPWGLAVPYEQYF. CDR3 nucleotide sequence: TGTGCCAGCAGCCCGTGGGGACTAGCGGTCCCCTACGAGCAGTACTTC.

This rearrangement joins TRBV7-2 to TRBJ1-1, with D hard to call. This CDR3 has 14 residues. V was shortened by 1 base and J by 3 bases, with 9 bases between the two germline ends. The germline V gene has CDR1 SGHTA and CDR2 FQGNSA. As DNA, the CDR3 is TGTGCCAGCAGCTTAGTCAGCTCGGACACTGAAGCTTTCTTT. It is translated as CASSLVSSDTEAFF.

The V and J genes are TRBV28 and TRBJ2-1, with 10 bases lining up with TRBD2. Germline-derived CDR1 and CDR2 are MDHEN and SYDVKM. The V segment lost 5 bases and the J segment 1 base; nucleotides outside the gene matches: 5. CDR3 length equals 16 residues. CDR3 coding DNA: TGTGCCAGCAGTAGCCCGGGACTAGCGTCCTACAATGAGCAGTTCTTC. This encodes CASSSPGLASYNEQFF.

This clone was recorded once. The chain recombines TRBV7-3 with TRBJ2-1; 9 bases map to TRBD2. The germline CDR1 and CDR2 sequences are SGHTA and FQGTGA. The CDR3 is 17 residues long. The J segment lost 9 bases and the V segment lost 0 bases, leaving 12 bases of the junction unmatched. DNA for the CDR3: TGTGCCAGCAGCTTAACGAAAATAGCGGGAGTGGGCGGTGAGCAGTTCTTC. Its protein is CASSLTKIAGVGGEQFF.

The chain is built from TRBV14 and TRBJ2-3; 8 bases line up with TRBD1. The CDR3 is 17 residues long. Germline CDR1 reads SGHDN; CDR2 reads FVKESK. V was clipped by 7 bases and J by 2 bases; unmatched bases: 14. DNA of the CDR3: TGTGCCAGCAACCTGCATTACGGGACAGGCCCCACAGATACGCAGTATTTT. Its translation: CASNLHYGTGPTDTQYF. The complete variable domain, with remaining parts taken from reference TRBV14 and TRBJ2-3, reads EAGVTQFPSHSVIEKGQTVTLRCDPISGHDNLYWYRRVMGKEIKFLLHFVKESKQDESGMPNNRFLAERTGGTYSTLKVQPAELEDSGVYFCASNLHYGTGPTDTQYFGPGTRLTVL.

The V gene is TRBV9, the J gene TRBJ1-3; D gene unclear. From germline, CDR1 is SGDLS and CDR2 YYNGEE. This CDR3 region has 16 residues. Trimming took 6 bases from V and 4 from J, leaving 20 bases between them. The CDR3 bases are TGTGCCAGCACCCCCGGGGAGGAGGGATGGGGAAACACCATATATTTT. This gives the protein CASTPGEEGWGNTIYF.

Here the CDR3 reads CASSLAATKTGQNIQYF. CDR3 DNA sequence: TGCGCCAGCAGCTTGGCCGCGACTAAGACGGGACAAAACATTCAGTACTTC. The rearrangement uses TRBV5-1 and TRBJ2-4; D may correspond to TRBD1 or TRBD2 (5 bases each). The CDR3 has 17 residues. V lost 0 bases to trimming and J lost 5 bases, with 18 bases between them. Germline-derived CDR1 and CDR2 are SGHRS and YFSETQ. The full variable domain, with the rest looked up from reference TRBV5-1 and TRBJ2-4, is KAGVTQTPRYLIKTRGQQVTLSCSPISGHRSVSWYQQTPGQGLQFLFEYFSETQRNKGNFPGRFSGRQFSNSRSEMNVSTLELGDSALYLCASSLAATKTGQNIQYFGAGTRLSVL.

A single count supports this clone. This chain links TRBV5-5 with TRBJ2-2; possible D gene TRBD2, 6 bases. The CDR3 runs 15 residues. The V end was cut by 4 bases, the J end by 1 base, with 11 bases between. CDR1 and CDR2 (germline): SGHKS, YYEKEE (reference sequence). CDR3 region: CASSETRKNTGELFF. CDR3 in DNA: TGTGCCAGCAGCGAGACTAGAAAGAACACCGGGGAGCTGTTTTTT.

V is TRBV5-1 and J is TRBJ2-2; 12 positions match TRBD2. The germline V gene has CDR1 SGHRS and CDR2 YFSETQ. Trimming cost V 8 bases and J 5 bases; bases outside gene matches: 19. This CDR3 is built from 19 residues. CDR3 residues: CARPRGALLTSGRTGELFF. DNA for the CDR3: TGCGCCAGACCCCGCGGGGCCCTGTTAACTAGCGGGAGGACCGGGGAGCTGTTTTTT.